This T cell receptor beta chain was obtained from a study of OX40 agonist ivuxolimab in advanced cancers. As for the study in general: Dose-escalation patients' cancers were hepatocellular carcinoma, melanoma, renal cell or head and neck cancer. Broader study findings: Certain nonresponders likewise exhibited a low normalized T-cell clonal expansion. Clonal expansion from baseline to week 6 occurred in both CD4+ and CD8+ T cells.

Germline CDR1 MNHEY, CDR2 SMNVEV (reference sequence). Germline trimming cut 7 bases from V and 7 bases from J; bases unmatched to any gene: 6. CDR3 length: 13 residues. As concerns this clone: Its antigen is as yet unknown.

Profiling relied on immunoSEQ multiplex PCR, and the TCRdb table lists in-frame clones only, not all of them. The table shows some 70,000 clones, with roughly 90% occurring only once. This sample comprised CD4+ or CD8+ T cells sorted from blood, obtained in a trial of the OX40 agonist ivuxolimab. The TCR was taken from an adult with an advanced solid tumor such as melanoma, head and neck, liver or kidney cancer. The V and J genes are TRBV27 and TRBJ2-2; 7 nucleotides line up with TRBD1. DNA for the CDR3: TGTGCCAGCAAGAAGGGGGCGGACGGGGAGCTGTTTTTT. It yields the protein CASKKGADGELFF.